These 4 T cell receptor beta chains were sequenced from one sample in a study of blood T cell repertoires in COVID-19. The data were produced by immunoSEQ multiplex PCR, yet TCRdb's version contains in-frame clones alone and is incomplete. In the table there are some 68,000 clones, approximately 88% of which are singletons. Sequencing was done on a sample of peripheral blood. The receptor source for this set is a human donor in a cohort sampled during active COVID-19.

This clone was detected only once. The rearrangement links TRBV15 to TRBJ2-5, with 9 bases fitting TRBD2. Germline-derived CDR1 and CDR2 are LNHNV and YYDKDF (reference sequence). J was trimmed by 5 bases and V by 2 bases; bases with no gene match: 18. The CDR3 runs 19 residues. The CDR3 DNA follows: TGTGCCACCAGCAGATCGCCCGGAGTGGCGGGAGGGCCTTGGGAGACCCAGTACTTC. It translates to CATSRSPGVAGGPWETQYF.

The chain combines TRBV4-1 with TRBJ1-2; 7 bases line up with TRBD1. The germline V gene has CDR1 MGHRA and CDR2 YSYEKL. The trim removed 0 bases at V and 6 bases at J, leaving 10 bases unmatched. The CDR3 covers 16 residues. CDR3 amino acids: CASSQEIRQGRDGYTF. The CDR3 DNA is TGCGCCAGCAGCCAAGAGATAAGACAGGGTAGGGATGGCTACACCTTC.

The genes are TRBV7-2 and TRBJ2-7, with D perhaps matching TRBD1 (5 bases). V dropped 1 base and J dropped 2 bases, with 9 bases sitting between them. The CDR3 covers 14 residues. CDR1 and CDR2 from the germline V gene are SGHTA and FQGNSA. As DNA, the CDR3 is TGTGCCAGCAGCTTAGGGGGCAGGGCCTACGAGCAGTACTTC. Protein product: CASSLGGRAYEQYF.

The CDR3 sequence: CASSEPLAGGPDEQFF. The CDR3 DNA reads as TGTGCCAGCAGTGAACCCCTAGCGGGGGGGCCCGATGAGCAGTTCTTC. This chain links TRBV2 with TRBJ2-1; 12 bases are shared with TRBD2. Per the germline V gene, CDR1 is SNHLY and CDR2 is FYNNEI. V shed 2 bases, J shed 8 bases, and the junction held 7 bases outside the gene matches. CDR3 length equals 16 residues.